The rows below give T cell receptor beta chains drawn from one sample of a study of CD8 T cells in Susac syndrome. TCRdb reprocessed the immunoSEQ multiplex PCR reads with MiXCR, giving one entry per CDR3 protein. The sample gives approximately 190,000 distinct CDR3 sequences, about 93% of which show up once; 0.1% is in the top ten. The sequenced sample was CD4+ T cells from PBMCs. These receptors came from a human donor in good health. The CDR3 runs from the conserved cysteine through the conserved F or W. The order of the fields is clone size, J gene, D gene, V gene, CDR3 DNA, CDR3 protein. D genes are given only for firm matches. Size is stated for part of the rows, as once, few or many counts, or as a class when the clone is expanded.

>.|TRBJ2-6|.|TRBV7-9
TGTGCCAGCAGCTTAGTGGCCAGCTCTGGGGCCAACGTCCTGACTTTC
CASSLVASSGANVLTF
>.|TRBJ1-6|.|TRBV5-1
TGCGCCAGCAGCTTGGCCTCCCCGGGGGCTAATTCACCCCTCCACTTT
CASSLASPGANSPLHF
>.|TRBJ1-2|.|TRBV7-2
TGTGCCAGCAGCCCACAGAAAAGAGTGCTCCACACCTTC
CASSPQKRVLHTF
>.|TRBJ2-1|TRBD2|TRBV20-1
TGCAGTGCTAGCGGGGGGAAGCCGAATGAGCAGTTCTTC
CSASGGKPNEQFF
>.|TRBJ2-5|.|TRBV19
TGTGCCAGTAGGATGGGACTGAACGGCGAGACCCAGTACTTC
CASRMGLNGETQYF
>few|TRBJ1-1|.|TRBV3-1
TGTGCCAGCAGTCGACGGGCCGTGAACACTGAGGCTTTCTTT
CASSRRAVNTEAFF
>once|TRBJ2-3|.|TRBV20-1
TGCAGTGCTGGACCAGCGGGCACAGATACGCAGTATTTT
CSAGPAGTDTQYF
>.|TRBJ2-1|.|TRBV16
TGTGCCAGCAGCCCTCGATCTCGGGGGGAGCAGTTCTTC
CASSPRSRGEQFF
>.|TRBJ1-2|.|TRBV12-3/TRBV12-4
TGTGCCAGCAGATTTCCCCCCGGCGGGGACTATGGCTACACCTTC
CASRFPPGGDYGYTF
>.|TRBJ2-1|.|TRBV2
TGTGCCAGCGTGGGGGATAGCTCCTACAATGAGCAGTTCTTC
CASVGDSSYNEQFF
>.|TRBJ1-6|.|TRBV29-1
TGCAGCGTTGAGAGGGCCCCCGGGGCACCCCTCCACTTT
CSVERAPGAPLHF
>.|TRBJ2-2|.|TRBV9
TGTGCCAGCAGCAGCCAAGGGCGAGCCACCGGGGAGCTGTTTTTT
CASSSQGRATGELFF
>.|TRBJ2-7|.|TRBV15
TGTGCCACCAGCACCGGACAGGAGGGCGAGCAGTACTTC
CATSTGQEGEQYF
>.|TRBJ1-1|TRBD1|TRBV7-2
TGTGCCAGCGAGCCTACATACAGGGGAGCTTTCTTT
CASEPTYRGAFF
>.|TRBJ1-6|TRBD1|TRBV20-1
TGCAGTGCTCCTCGACAGGGGATTAATTCACCCCTCCACTTT
CSAPRQGINSPLHF
>.|TRBJ1-5|TRBD1|TRBV12-3/TRBV12-4
TGTGCCAGCAGTTTACTGGGACAGGGGTCTCAGCCCCAGCATTTT
CASSLLGQGSQPQHF
>.|TRBJ2-1|.|TRBV12-3/TRBV12-4
TGTGCCAGCAGTTTAAGCATCTACAATGAGCAGTTCTTC
CASSLSIYNEQFF
>.|TRBJ2-2|TRBD2|TRBV29-1
TGCAGCGTTGCGGGGGGGGCCCCCGGGGAGCTGTTTTTT
CSVAGGAPGELFF